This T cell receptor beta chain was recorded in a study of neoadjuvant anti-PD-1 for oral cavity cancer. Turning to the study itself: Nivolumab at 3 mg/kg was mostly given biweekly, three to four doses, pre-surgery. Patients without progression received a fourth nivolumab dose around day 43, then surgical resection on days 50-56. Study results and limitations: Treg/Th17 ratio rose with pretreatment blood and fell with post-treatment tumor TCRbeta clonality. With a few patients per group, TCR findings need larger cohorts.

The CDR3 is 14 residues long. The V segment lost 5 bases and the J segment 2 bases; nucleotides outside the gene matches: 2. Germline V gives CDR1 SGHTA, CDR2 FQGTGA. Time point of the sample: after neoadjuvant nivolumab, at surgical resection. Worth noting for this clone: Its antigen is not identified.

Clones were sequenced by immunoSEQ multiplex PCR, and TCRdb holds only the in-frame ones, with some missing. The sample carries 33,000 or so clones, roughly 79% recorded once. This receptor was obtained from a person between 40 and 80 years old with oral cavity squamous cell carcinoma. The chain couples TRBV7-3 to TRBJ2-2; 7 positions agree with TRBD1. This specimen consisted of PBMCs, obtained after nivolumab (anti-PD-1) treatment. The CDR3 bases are TGTGCCAGCAGCAGGACAGGCAACACCGGGGAGCTGTTTTTT. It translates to CASSRTGNTGELFF.